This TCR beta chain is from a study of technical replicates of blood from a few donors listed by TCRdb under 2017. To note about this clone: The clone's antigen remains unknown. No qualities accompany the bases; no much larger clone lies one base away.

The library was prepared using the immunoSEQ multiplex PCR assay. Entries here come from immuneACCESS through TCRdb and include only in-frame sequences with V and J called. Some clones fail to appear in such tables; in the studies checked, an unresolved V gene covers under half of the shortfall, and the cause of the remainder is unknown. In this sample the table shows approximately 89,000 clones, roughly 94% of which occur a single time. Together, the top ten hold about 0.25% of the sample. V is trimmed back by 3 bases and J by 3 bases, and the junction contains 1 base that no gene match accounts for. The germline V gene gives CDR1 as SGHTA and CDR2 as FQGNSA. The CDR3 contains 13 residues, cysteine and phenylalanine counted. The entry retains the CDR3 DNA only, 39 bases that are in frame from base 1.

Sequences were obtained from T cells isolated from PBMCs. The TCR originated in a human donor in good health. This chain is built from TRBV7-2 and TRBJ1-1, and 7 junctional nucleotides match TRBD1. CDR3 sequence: CASSFDRDTEAFF. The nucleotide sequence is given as TGTGCCAGCAGCTTTGACAGGGACACTGAAGCTTTCTTT.